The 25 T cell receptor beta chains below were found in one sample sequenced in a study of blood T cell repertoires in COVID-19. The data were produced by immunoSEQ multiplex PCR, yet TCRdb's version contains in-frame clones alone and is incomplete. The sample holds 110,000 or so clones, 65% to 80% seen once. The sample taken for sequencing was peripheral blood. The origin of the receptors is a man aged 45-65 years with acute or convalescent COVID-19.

The CDR3 coding sequence is TGTGCCAGCACCGTGGGGGCCGGGCATAATTCACCCCTCCACTTT. Its protein is CASTVGAGHNSPLHF. This rearrangement joins TRBV11-2 to TRBJ1-6; D perhaps matches TRBD1 (6 bases). Trimming removed 7 bases from V and 5 bases from J, with 15 bases in between. The germline CDR1 and CDR2 sequences are SGHAT and FQNNGV. The CDR3 length is 15 residues.

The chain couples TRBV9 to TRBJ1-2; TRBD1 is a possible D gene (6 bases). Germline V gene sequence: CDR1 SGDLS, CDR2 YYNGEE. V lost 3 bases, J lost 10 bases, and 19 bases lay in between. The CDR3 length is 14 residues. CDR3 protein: CASSATGFAVDYTF. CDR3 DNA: TGTGCCAGCAGCGCGACAGGTTTCGCTGTAGACTACACCTTC.

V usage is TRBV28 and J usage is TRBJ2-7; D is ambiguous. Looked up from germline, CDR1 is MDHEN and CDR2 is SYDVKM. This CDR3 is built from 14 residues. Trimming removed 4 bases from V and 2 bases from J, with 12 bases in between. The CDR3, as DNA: TGTGCCAGCAGTTCCGTTCTCCCGGCCTACGAGCAGTACTTC. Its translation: CASSSVLPAYEQYF.

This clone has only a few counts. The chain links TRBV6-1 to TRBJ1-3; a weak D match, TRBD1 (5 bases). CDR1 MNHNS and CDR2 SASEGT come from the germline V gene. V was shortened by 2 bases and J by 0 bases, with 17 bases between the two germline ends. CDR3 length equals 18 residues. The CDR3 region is CASSEYQNFGASGNTIYF. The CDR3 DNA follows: TGTGCCAGCAGTGAATACCAGAACTTTGGGGCCTCTGGAAACACCATATATTTT.

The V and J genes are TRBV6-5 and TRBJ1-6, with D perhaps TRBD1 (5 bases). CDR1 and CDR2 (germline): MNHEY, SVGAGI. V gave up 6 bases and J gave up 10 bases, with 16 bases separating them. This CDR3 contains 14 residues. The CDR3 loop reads CASRPELGGSPLHF. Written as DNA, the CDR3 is TGTGCCAGCAGACCGGAGTTGGGGGGATCACCCCTCCACTTT.

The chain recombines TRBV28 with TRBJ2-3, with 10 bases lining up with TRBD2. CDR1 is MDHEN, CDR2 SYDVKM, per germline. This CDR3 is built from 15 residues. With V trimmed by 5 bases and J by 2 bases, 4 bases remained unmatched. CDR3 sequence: CASSRTSGYTDTQYF. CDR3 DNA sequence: TGTGCCAGCAGTCGGACTAGCGGCTACACAGATACGCAGTATTTT.

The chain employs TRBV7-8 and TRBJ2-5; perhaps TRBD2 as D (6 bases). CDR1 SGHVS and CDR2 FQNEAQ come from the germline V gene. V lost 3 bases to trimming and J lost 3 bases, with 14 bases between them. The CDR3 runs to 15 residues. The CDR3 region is CASSFFGGIEETQYF. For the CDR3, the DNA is TGTGCCAGCAGCTTCTTTGGGGGGATAGAAGAGACCCAGTACTTC. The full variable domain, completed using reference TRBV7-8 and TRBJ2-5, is GAGVSQSPRYKVAKRGQDVALRCDPISGHVSLFWYQQALGQGPEFLTYFQNEAQLDKSGLPSDRFFAERPEGSVSTLKIQRTQQEDSAVYLCASSFFGGIEETQYFGPGTRLLVL.

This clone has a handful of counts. The CDR3 sequence: CASSSSGTNSYNEQFF. DNA of the CDR3: TGTGCCAGTAGTTCCTCCGGGACTAACTCCTACAATGAGCAGTTCTTC. V and J are TRBV19 and TRBJ2-1; 7 bases match TRBD2. Trimming cost V 5 bases and J 0 bases; bases outside gene matches: 7. The CDR3 is 16 residues long. The germline gives CDR1 LNHDA, CDR2 SQIVND (reference sequence). The variable domain in full, completed from reference TRBV19 and TRBJ2-1, reads DGGITQSPKYLFRKEGQNVTLSCEQNLNHDAMYWYRQDPGQGLRLIYYSQIVNDFQKGDIAEGYSVSREKKESFPLTVTSAQKNPTAFYLCASSSSGTNSYNEQFFGPGTRLTVL.

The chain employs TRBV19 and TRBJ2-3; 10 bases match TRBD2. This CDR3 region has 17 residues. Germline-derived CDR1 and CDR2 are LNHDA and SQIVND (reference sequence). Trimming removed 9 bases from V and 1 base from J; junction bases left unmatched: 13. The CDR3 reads CASSGSGRAVGTDTQYF. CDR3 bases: TGTGCCAGCTCAGGGAGCGGGAGGGCCGTGGGCACAGATACGCAGTATTTT. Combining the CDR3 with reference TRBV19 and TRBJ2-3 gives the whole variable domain DGGITQSPKYLFRKEGQNVTLSCEQNLNHDAMYWYRQDPGQGLRLIYYSQIVNDFQKGDIAEGYSVSREKKESFPLTVTSAQKNPTAFYLCASSGSGRAVGTDTQYFGPGTRLTVL.

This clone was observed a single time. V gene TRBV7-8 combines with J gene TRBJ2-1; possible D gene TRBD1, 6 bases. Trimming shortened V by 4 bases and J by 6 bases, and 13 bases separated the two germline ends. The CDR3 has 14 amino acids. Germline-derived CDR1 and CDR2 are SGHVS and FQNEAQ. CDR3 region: CASSSSFRGNEQFF. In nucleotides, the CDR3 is TGTGCCAGCAGCTCTTCGTTCAGGGGCAATGAGCAGTTCTTC.

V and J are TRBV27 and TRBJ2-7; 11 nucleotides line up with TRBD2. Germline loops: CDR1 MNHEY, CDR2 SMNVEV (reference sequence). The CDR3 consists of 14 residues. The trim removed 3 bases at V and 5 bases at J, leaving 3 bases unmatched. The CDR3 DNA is TGTGCCAGCAGTTTTCTAGCGGGGGGTAACGAGCAGTACTTC. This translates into CASSFLAGGNEQYF.

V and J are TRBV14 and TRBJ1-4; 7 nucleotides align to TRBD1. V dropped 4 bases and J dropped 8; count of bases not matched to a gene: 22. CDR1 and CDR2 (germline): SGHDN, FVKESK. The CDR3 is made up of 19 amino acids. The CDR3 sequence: CASSPTLDRKEGSREKLFF. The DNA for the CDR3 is TGTGCCAGCAGCCCTACCTTGGACAGGAAGGAAGGTTCGAGGGAAAAACTGTTTTTT. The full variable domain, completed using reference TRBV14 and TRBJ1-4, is EAGVTQFPSHSVIEKGQTVTLRCDPISGHDNLYWYRRVMGKEIKFLLHFVKESKQDESGMPNNRFLAERTGGTYSTLKVQPAELEDSGVYFCASSPTLDRKEGSREKLFFGSGTQLSVL.

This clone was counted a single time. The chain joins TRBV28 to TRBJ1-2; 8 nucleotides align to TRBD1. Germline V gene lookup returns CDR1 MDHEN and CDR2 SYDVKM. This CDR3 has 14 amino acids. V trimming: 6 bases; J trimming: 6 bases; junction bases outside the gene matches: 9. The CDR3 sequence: CASRDTDRGNGYTF. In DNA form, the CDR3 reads TGTGCCAGCAGGGACACAGACAGGGGAAATGGCTACACCTTC.

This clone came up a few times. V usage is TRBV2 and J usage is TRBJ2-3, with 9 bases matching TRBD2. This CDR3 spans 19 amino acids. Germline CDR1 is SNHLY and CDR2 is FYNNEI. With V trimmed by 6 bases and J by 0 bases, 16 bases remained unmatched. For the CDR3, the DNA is TGTGCCAGCAGCCCTTTGGCGATAGCGGGAGAGACTAGCACAGATACGCAGTATTTT. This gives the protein CASSPLAIAGETSTDTQYF.

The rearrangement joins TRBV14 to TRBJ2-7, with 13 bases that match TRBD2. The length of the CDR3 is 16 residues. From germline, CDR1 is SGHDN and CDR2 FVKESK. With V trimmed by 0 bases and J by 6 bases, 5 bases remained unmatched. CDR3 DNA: TGTGCCAGCAGCCAAGATACAACTAGCGGGAGGGTCGAGCAGTACTTC. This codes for CASSQDTTSGRVEQYF.

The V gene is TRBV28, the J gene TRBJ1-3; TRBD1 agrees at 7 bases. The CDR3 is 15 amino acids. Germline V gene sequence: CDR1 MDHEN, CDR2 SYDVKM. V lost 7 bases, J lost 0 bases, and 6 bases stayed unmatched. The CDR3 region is CASTSGTASGNTIYF. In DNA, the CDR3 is TGTGCCAGCACCTCCGGGACAGCCTCTGGAAACACCATATATTTT. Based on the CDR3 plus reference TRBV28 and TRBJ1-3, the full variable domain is DVKVTQSSRYLVKRTGEKVFLECVQDMDHENMFWYRQDPGLGLRLIYFSYDVKMKEKGDIPEGYSVSREKKERFSLILESASTNQTSMYLCASTSGTASGNTIYFGEGSWLTVV.

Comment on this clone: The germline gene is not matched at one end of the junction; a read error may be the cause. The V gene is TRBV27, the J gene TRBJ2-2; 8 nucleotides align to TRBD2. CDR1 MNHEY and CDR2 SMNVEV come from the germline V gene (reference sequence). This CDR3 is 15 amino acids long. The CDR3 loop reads CASTLAGGGTGELFF. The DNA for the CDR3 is TGTGCCAGCACTTTAGCCGGGGGGGGCACCGGGGAGCTGTTTTTT.

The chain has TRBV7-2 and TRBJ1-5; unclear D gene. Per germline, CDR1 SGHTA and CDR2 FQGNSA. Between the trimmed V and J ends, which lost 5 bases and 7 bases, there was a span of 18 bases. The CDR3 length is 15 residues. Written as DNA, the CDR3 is TGTGCCAGCAGCCCCACCTCGGGGAGTCAGCAGCCCCAGCATTTT. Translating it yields CASSPTSGSQQPQHF. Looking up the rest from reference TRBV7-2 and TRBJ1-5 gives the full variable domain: GAGVSQSPSNKVTEKGKDVELRCDPISGHTALYWYRQSLGQGLEFLIYFQGNSAPDKSGLPSDRFSAERTGGSVSTLTIQRTQQEDSAVYLCASSPTSGSQQPQHFGDGTRLSIL.

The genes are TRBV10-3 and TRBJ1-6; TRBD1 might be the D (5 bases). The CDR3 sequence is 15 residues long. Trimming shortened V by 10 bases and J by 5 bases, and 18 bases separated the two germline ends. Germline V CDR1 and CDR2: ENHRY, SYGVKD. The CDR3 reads CASSGFSADNSPLHF. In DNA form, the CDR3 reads TGTGCCAGTTCAGGGTTTTCGGCTGATAATTCACCCCTCCACTTT.

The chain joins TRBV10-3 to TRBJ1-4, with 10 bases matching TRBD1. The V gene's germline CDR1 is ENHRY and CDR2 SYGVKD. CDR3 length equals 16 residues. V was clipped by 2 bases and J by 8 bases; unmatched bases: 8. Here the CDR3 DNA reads TGTGCCATCAGTGAGCCCCGGACAGGGGGGGAGGAAAAACTGTTTTTT. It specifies CAISEPRTGGEEKLFF.

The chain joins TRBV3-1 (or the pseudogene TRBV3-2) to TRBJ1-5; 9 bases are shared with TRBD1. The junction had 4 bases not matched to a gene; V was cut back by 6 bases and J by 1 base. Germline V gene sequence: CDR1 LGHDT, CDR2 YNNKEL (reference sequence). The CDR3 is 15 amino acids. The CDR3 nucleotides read TGTGCCAGCAGTCAGGACAGGGGAAGCAATCAGCCCCAGCATTTT. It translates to CASSQDRGSNQPQHF.

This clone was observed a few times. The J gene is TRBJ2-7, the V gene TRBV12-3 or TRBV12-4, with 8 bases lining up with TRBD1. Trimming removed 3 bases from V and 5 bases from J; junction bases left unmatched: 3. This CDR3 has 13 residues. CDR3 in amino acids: CASSFGDRNEQYF. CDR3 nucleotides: TGTGCCAGCAGTTTCGGGGACAGGAACGAGCAGTACTTC.

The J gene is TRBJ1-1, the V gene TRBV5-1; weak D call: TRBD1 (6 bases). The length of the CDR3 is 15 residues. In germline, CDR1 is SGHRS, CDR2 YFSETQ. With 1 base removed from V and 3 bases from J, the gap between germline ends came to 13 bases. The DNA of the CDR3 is TGCGCCAGCAGCTTGTCGGGGGGGCGTTACACTGAAGCTTTCTTT. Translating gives CASSLSGGRYTEAFF. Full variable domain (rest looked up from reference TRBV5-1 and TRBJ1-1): KAGVTQTPRYLIKTRGQQVTLSCSPISGHRSVSWYQQTPGQGLQFLFEYFSETQRNKGNFPGRFSGRQFSNSRSEMNVSTLELGDSALYLCASSLSGGRYTEAFFGQGTRLTVV.

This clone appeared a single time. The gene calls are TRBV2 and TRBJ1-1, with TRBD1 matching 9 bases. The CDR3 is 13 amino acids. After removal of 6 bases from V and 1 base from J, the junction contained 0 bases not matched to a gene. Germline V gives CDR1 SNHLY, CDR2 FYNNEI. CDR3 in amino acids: CASRTGGNTEAFF. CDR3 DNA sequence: TGTGCCAGCAGGACAGGGGGGAACACTGAAGCTTTCTTT.

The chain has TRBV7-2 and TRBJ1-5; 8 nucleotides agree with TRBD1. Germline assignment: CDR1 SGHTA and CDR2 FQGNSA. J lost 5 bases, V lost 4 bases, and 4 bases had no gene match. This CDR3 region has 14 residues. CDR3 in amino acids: CASSSSGGYQPQHF. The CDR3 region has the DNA TGTGCCAGCAGCTCCTCAGGGGGCTATCAGCCCCAGCATTTT.